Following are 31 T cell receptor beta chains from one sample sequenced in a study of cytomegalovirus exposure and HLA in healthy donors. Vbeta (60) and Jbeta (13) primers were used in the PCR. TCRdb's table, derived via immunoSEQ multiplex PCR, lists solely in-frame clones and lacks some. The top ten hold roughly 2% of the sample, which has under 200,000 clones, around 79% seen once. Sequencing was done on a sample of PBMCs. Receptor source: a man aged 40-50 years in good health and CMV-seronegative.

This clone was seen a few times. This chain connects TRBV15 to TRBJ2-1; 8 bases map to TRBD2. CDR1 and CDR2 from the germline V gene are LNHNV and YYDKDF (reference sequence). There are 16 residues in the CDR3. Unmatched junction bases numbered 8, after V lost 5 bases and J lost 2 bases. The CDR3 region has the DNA TGTGCCACCAGCCCCCGGGGGGGCCCGGCCTACAATGAGCAGTTCTTC. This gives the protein CATSPRGGPAYNEQFF.

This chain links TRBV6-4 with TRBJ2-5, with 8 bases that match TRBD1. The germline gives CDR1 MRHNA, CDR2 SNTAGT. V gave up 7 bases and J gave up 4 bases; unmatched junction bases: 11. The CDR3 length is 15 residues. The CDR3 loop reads CASIGQGGITETQYF. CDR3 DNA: TGTGCCAGCATTGGACAGGGTGGGATAACAGAGACCCAGTACTTC.

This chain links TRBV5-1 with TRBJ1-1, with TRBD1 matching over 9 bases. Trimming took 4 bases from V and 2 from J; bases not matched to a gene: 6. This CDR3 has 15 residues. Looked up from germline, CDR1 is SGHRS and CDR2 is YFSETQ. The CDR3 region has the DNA TGCGCCAGCAGCGTCCCACAGGGGGCAAACACTGAAGCTTTCTTT. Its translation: CASSVPQGANTEAFF.

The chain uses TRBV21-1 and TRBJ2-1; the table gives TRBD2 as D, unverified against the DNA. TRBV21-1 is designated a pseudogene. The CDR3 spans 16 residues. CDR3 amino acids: CASSKGTTENYNEQFF. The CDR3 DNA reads TGTGCCAGCAGCAAAGGAACAACGGAGAACTACAATGAGCAGTTCTTC.

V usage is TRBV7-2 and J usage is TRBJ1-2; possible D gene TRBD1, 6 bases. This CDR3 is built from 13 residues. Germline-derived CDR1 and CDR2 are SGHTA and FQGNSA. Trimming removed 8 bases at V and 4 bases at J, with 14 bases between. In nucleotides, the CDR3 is TGTGCCAGCGGGCAGGGGTCTCTCTATGGCTACACCTTC. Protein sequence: CASGQGSLYGYTF.

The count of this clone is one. CDR3 nucleotides: TGTGCCAGCAGGCGAGCGGGAGGGCCAGGGTACGAGCAGTACTTC. Translated: CASRRAGGPGYEQYF. The chain is built from TRBV5-4 and TRBJ2-7; 10 positions agree with TRBD2. With 5 bases clipped from V and 4 bases from J, the junction kept 9 bases outside the gene matches. Germline V CDR1 and CDR2: SGHNT, YYREEE (reference sequence). The CDR3 loop spans 15 amino acids.

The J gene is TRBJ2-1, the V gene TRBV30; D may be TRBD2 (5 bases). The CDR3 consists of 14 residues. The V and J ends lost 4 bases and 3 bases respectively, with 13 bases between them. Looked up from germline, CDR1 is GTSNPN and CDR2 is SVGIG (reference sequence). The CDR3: CAWTGGQYYNEQFF. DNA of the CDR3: TGTGCCTGGACCGGAGGCCAGTACTACAATGAGCAGTTCTTC.

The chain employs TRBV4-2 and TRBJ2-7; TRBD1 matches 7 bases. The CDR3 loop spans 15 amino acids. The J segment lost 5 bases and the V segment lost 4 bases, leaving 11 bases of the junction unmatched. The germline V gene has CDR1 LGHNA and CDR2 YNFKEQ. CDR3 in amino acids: CASSREDRSVDEQYF. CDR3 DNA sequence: TGTGCCAGCAGCCGCGAGGACAGGTCAGTGGACGAGCAGTACTTC.

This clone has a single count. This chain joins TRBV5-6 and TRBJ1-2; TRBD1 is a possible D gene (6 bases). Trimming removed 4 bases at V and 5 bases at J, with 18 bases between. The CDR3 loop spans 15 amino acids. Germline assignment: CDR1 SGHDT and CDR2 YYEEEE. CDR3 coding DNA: TGTGCCAGCAGCCGAGCAGGGGAATCAGAATATGGCTACACCTTC. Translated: CASSRAGESEYGYTF.

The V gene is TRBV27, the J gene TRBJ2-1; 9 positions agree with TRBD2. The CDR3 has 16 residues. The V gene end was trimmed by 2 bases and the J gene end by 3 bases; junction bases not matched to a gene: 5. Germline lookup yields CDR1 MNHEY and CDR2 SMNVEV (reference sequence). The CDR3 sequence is CASSLGSSGNYNEQFF. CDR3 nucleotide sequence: TGTGCCAGCAGTTTAGGTTCTAGCGGGAACTACAATGAGCAGTTCTTC.

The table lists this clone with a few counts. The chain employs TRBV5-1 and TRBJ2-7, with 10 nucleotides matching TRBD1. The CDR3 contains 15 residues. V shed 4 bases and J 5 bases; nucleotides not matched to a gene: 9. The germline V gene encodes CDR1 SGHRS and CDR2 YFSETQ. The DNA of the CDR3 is TGCGCCAGCAGCCGGGCCGGACAGGGGGGAAACGAGCAGTACTTC. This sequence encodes CASSRAGQGGNEQYF.

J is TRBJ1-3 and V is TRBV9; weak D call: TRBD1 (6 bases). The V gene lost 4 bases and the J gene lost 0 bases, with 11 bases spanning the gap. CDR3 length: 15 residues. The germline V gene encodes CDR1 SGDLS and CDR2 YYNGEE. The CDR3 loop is CASSPRGSSGNTIYF. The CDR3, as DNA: TGTGCCAGCAGCCCCAGGGGAAGCTCTGGAAACACCATATATTTT.

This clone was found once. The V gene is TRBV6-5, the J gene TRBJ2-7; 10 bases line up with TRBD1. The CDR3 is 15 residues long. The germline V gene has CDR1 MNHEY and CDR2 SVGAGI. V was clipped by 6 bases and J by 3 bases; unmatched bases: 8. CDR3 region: CASRRGTGVGYEQYF. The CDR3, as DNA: TGTGCCAGCAGGAGGGGGACAGGGGTGGGCTACGAGCAGTACTTC.

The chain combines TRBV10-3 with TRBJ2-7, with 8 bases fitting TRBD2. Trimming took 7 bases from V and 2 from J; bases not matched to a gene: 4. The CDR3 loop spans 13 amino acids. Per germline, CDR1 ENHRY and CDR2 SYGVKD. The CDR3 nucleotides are TGTGCCATCAATGAAGCGGGAGCCTACGAGCAGTACTTC. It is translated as CAINEAGAYEQYF.

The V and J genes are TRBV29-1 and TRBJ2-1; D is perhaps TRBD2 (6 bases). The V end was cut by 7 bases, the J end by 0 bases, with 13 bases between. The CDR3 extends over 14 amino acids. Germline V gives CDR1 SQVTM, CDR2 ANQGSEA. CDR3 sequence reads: CSAGRRDSYNEQFF. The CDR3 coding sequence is TGCAGCGCTGGAAGGAGGGACTCCTACAATGAGCAGTTCTTC.

The CDR3 is CASSVGGSEKLFF. The CDR3, as DNA: TGTGCCAGCAGCGTAGGGGGCTCTGAAAAACTGTTTTTT. The V call is TRBV9, the J call TRBJ1-4, with D perhaps matching TRBD1 (5 bases). The CDR3 totals 13 residues. From germline, CDR1 is SGDLS and CDR2 YYNGEE. Trimming pared 0 bases from V and 7 bases from J, leaving 7 bases between. The full variable domain, completed using reference TRBV9 and TRBJ1-4, is DSGVTQTPKHLITATGQRVTLRCSPRSGDLSVYWYQQSLDQGLQFLIQYYNGEERAKGNILERFSAQQFPDLHSELNLSSLELGDSALYFCASSVGGSEKLFFGSGTQLSVL.

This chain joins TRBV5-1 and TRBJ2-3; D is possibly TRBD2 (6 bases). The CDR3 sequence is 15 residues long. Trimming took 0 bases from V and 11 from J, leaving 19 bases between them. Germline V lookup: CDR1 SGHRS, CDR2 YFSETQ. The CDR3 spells CASSLGGGKGSEQYF. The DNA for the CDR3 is TGCGCCAGCAGCTTGGGAGGCGGGAAGGGGTCGGAGCAGTATTTT.

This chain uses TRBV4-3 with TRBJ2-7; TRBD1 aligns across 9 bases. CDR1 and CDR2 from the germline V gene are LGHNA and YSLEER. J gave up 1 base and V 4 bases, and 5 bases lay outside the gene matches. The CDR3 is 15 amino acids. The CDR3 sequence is CASSPGQGSSYEQYF. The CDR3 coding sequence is TGCGCCAGCAGCCCCGGACAGGGGAGTTCCTACGAGCAGTACTTC.

CDR3 loop: CASSPRLLASSYNEQFF. CDR3 nucleotide sequence: TGTGCCAGCAGCCCCCGACTACTAGCGAGCTCCTACAATGAGCAGTTCTTC. This sequence joins TRBV11-2 and TRBJ2-1, with 7 bases identical to TRBD2. The length of the CDR3 is 17 residues. V was pared by 5 bases and J by 0 bases, with 10 bases of the junction left unmatched. Germline V CDR1 and CDR2: SGHAT, FQNNGV.

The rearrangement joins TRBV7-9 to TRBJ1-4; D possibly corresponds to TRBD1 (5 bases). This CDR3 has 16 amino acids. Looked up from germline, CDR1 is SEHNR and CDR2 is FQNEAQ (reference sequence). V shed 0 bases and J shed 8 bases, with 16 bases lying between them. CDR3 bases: TGTGCCAGCAGCTTAGCGGCAGGGACTAAAGGCGAAAAACTGTTTTTT. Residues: CASSLAAGTKGEKLFF.

Here the CDR3 DNA reads TGTGCCAGCCATACAGGGAAGGTCAGCGACGAGCAGTACTTC. This codes for CASHTGKVSDEQYF. The chain recombines TRBV6-5 with TRBJ2-7; TRBD1 might be the D (6 bases). Per germline, CDR1 MNHEY and CDR2 SVGAGI. The CDR3 is made up of 14 amino acids. V was pared by 8 bases and J by 5 bases, with 19 bases between.

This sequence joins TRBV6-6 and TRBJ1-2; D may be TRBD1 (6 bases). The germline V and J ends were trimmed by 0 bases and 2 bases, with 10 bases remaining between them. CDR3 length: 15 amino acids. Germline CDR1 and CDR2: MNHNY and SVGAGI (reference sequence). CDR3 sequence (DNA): TGTGCCAGCAGTTACTCGGCAGGGGCAAACTATGGCTACACCTTC. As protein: CASSYSAGANYGYTF.

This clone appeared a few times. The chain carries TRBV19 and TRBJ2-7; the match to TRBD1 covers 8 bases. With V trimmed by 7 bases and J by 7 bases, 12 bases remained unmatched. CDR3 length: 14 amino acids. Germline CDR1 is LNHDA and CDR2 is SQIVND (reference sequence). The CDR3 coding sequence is TGTGCCAGTACACCGGACAGGGCACGTGGGGAGCAGTACTTC. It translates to CASTPDRARGEQYF.

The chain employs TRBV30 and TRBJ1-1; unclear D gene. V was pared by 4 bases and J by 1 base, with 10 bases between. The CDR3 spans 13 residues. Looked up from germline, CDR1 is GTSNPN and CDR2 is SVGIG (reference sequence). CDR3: CAWNGQANTEAFF. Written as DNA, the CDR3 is TGTGCCTGGAATGGGCAGGCGAACACTGAAGCTTTCTTT.

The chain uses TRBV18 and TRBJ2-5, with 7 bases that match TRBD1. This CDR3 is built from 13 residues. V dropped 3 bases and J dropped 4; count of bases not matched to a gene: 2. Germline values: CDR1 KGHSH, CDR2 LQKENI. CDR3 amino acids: CASSPGQLETQYF. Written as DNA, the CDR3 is TGTGCCAGCTCACCGGGACAGTTAGAGACCCAGTACTTC.

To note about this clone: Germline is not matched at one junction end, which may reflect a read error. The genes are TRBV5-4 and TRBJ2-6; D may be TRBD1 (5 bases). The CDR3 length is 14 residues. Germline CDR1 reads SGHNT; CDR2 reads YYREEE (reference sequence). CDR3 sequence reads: CASSQESGANGLTF. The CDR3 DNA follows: TGTGCCAGCAGCCAAGAGAGTGGGGCCAACGGCCTGACTTTC.

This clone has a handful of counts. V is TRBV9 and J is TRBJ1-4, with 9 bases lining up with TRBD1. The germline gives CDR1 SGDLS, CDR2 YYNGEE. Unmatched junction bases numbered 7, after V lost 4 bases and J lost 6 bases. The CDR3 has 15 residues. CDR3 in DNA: TGTGCCAGCAGCACCCACAGGGGGCGGGATGAAAAACTGTTTTTT. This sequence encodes CASSTHRGRDEKLFF.

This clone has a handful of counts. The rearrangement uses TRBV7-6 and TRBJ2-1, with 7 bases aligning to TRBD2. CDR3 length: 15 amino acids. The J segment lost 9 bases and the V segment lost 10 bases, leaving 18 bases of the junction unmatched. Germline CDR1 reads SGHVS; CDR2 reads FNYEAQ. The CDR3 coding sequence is TGTGCCACCTATTTGGGGGAGGGCCGGTTTTGTGAGCAGTTCTTC. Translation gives CATYLGEGRFCEQFF.

The CDR3 loop reads CASSLRFSGRGYEQYF. The CDR3 DNA is TGTGCCAGCAGCTTAAGGTTTAGCGGGAGAGGTTACGAGCAGTACTTC. The V and J genes are TRBV7-2 and TRBJ2-7, with 9 positions matching TRBD2. V lost 2 bases, J lost 4 bases, and 9 bases stayed unmatched. The CDR3 covers 16 residues. Germline CDR1 SGHTA, CDR2 FQGNSA.

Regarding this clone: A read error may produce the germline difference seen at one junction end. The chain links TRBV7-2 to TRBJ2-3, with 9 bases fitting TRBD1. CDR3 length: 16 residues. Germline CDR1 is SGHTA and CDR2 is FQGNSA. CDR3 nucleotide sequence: TGTGCCAGCAGCGTAGCCGGGACAGGGAGCACAGATACGCAGTATTTT. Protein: CASSVAGTGSTDTQYF.

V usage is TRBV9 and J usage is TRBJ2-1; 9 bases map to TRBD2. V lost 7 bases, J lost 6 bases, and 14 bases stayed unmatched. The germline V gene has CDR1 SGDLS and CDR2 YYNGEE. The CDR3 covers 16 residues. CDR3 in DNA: TGTGCCAGCGGACTTTCTTCCCTAGCGGGACTCAATGAGCAGTTCTTC. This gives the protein CASGLSSLAGLNEQFF. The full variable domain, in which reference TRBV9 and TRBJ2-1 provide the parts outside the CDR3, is DSGVTQTPKHLITATGQRVTLRCSPRSGDLSVYWYQQSLDQGLQFLIQYYNGEERAKGNILERFSAQQFPDLHSELNLSSLELGDSALYFCASGLSSLAGLNEQFFGPGTRLTVL.